This TCR beta chain emerged from a study of neurological immune-mediated disorders. General study results and limits: Patients with HTLV-1-associated myelopathy showed the most TCR clonal expansion. Those with multiple sclerosis showed the least, falling below healthy controls. Sharing of CDR3 amino acid sequences among expanded clones across subjects was absent, suggesting private repertoires in all groups.

Time point described: longitudinal time-point 2. Germline V gene lookup returns CDR1 MNHEY and CDR2 SMNVEV (reference sequence). After removal of 5 bases from V and 2 bases from J, the junction contained 5 bases not matched to a gene. The CDR3 consists of 15 residues. Synthesis of cDNA used 5'RACE (with 10-nucleotide random UMIs). One entry per CDR3 protein results from TCRdb running MiXCR on the 5' RACE reads. The sample records 70,000 to 95,000 distinct CDR3 sequences, around 13% being singletons. This clonotype was observed at least ten times. Its matching antigen is unknown. This receptor was taken from a female donor with HTLV-1-associated myelopathy (HAM/TSP). The rearrangement links TRBV27 to TRBJ2-1; 8 nucleotides line up with TRBD1. The sample was PBMCs. CDR3 sequence reads: CASSASGGPYNEQFF. The CDR3 DNA sequence: TGTGCCAGCAGTGCCTCAGGGGGCCCCTACAATGAGCAGTTCTTC.